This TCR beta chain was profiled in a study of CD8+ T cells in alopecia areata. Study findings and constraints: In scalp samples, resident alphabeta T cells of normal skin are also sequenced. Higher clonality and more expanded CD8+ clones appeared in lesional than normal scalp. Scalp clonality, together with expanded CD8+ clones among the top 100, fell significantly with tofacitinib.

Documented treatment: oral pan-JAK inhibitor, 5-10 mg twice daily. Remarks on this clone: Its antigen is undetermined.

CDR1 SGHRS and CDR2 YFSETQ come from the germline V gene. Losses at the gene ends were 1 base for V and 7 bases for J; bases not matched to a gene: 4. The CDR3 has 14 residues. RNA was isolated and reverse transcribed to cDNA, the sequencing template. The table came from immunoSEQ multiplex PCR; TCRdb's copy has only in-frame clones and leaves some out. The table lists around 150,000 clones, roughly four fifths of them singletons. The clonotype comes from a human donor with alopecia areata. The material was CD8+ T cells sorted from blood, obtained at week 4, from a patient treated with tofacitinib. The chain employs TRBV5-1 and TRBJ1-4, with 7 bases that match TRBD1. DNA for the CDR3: TGCGCCAGCAGCTTGAAGGGGGCGAGTGAAAAACTGTTTTTT. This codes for CASSLKGASEKLFF.